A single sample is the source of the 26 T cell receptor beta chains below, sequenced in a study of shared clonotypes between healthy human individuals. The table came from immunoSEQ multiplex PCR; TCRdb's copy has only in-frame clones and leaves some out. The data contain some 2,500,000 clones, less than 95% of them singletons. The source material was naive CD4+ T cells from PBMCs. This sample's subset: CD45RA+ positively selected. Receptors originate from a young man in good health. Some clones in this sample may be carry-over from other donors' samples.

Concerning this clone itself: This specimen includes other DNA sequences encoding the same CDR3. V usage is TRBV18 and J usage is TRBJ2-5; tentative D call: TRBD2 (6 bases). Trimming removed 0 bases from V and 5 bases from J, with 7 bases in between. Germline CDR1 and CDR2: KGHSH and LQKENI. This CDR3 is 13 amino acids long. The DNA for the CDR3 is TGTGCCAGCTCACCACCCGGGAGTGAGACCCAGTACTTC. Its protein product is CASSPPGSETQYF.

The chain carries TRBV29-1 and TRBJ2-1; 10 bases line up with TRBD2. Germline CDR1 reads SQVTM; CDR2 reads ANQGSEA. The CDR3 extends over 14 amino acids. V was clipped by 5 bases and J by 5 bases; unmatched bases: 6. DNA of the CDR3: TGCAGCGTTCACCCGGGACTAGCGAACAATGAGCAGTTCTTC. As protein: CSVHPGLANNEQFF.

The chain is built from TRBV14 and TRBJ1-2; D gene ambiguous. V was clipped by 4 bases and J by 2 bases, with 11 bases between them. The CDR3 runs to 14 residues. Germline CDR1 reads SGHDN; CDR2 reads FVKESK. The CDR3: CASSLQTGNYGYTF. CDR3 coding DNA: TGTGCCAGCAGCCTCCAGACGGGAAACTATGGCTACACCTTC.

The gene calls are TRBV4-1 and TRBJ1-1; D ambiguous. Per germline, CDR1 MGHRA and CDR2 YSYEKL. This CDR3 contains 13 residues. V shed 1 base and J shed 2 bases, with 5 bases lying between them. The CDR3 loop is CASSQVTNTEAFF. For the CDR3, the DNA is TGCGCCAGCAGCCAAGTCACCAACACTGAAGCTTTCTTT.

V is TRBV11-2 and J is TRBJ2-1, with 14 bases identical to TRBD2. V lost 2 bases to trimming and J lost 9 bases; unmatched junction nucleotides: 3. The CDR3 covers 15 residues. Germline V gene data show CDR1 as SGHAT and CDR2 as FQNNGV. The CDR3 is CASSLPGLAGAEQFF. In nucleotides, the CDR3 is TGTGCCAGCAGCTTACCGGGACTAGCGGGAGCTGAGCAGTTCTTC.

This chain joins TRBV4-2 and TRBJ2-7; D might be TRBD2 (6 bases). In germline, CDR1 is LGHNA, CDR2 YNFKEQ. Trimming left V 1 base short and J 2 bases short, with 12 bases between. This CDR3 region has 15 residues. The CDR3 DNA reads TGTGCCAGCAGCCAAGGGCAGGCGGGAACCTACGAGCAGTACTTC. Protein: CASSQGQAGTYEQYF.

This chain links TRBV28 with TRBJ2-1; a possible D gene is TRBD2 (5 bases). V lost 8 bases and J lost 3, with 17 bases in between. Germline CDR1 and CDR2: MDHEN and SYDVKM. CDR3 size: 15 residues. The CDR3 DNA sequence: TGTGCCAGCCTCGGCCGAGGACTGAACTACAATGAGCAGTTCTTC. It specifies CASLGRGLNYNEQFF.

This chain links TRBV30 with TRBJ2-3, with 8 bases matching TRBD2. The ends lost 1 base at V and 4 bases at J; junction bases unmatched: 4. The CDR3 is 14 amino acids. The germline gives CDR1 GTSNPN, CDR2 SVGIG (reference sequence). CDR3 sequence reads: CAWSGTGLADTQYF. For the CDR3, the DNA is TGTGCCTGGAGTGGGACGGGACTAGCAGATACGCAGTATTTT.

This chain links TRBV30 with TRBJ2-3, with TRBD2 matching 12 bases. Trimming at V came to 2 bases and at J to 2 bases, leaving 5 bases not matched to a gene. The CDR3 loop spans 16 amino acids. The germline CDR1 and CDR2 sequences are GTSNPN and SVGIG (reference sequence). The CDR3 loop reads CAWSFGLAGHTDTQYF. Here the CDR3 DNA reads TGTGCCTGGAGTTTCGGACTAGCGGGACACACAGATACGCAGTATTTT.

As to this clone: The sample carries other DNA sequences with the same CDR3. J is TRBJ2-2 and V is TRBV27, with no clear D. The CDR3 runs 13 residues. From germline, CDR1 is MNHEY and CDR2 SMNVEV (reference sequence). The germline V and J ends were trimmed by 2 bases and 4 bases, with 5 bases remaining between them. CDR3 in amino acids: CASSLRRTGELFF. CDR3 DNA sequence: TGTGCCAGCAGTTTACGACGCACCGGGGAGCTGTTTTTT.

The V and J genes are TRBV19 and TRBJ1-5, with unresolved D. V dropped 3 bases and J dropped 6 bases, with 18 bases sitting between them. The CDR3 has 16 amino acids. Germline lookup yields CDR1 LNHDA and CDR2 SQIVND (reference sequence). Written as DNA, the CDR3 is TGTGCCAGTAGTATTATCTCGGAGGCCGGGTTTCAGCCCCAGCATTTT. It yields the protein CASSIISEAGFQPQHF.

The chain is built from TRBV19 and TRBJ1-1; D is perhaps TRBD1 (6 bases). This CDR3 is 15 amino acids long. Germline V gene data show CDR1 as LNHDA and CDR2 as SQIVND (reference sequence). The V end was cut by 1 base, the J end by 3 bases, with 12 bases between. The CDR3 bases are TGTGCCAGTAGTATAGTCCCCGGACAGCACACTGAAGCTTTCTTT. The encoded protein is CASSIVPGQHTEAFF.

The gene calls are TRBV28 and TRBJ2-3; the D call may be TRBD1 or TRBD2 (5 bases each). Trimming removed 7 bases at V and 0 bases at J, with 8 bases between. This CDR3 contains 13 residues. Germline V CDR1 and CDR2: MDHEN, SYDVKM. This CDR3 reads CASMGRSTDTQYF. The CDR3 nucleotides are TGTGCCAGCATGGGACGGAGCACAGATACGCAGTATTTT.

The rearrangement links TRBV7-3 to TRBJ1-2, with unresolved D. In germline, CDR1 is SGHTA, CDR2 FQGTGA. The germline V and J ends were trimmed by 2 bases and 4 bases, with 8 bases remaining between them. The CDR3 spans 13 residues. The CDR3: CASSLLRPYGYTF. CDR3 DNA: TGTGCCAGCAGCTTATTGCGGCCCTATGGCTACACCTTC.

The CDR3 DNA reads as TGCGCCAGCAGCCGAGCAAATTATCCGGGCGAGCAGTACTTC. Protein product: CASSRANYPGEQYF. This chain links TRBV5-1 with TRBJ2-7; no reliable D call. CDR3 length: 14 amino acids. The V gene's germline CDR1 is SGHRS and CDR2 YFSETQ. Trimming cost V 4 bases and J 6 bases, with 17 bases left between them.

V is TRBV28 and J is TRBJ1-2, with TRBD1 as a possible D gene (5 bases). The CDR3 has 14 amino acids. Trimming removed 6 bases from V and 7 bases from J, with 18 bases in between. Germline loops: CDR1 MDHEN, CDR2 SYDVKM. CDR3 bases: TGTGCCAGCAGCAAGATGGGGGGACTTGGTGGCTACACCTTC. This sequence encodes CASSKMGGLGGYTF.

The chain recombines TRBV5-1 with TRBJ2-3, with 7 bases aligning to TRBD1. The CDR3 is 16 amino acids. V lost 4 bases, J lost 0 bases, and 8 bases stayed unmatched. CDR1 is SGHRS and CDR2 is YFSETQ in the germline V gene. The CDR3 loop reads CASSKGTATSTDTQYF. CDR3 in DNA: TGCGCCAGCAGCAAAGGGACAGCTACTAGCACAGATACGCAGTATTTT.

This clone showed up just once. The CDR3 nucleotides read TGTGCCAGCAGGAGGAGTACAGGTTTGGGACAGCCCCAGCATTTT. This gives the protein CASRRSTGLGQPQHF. This sequence joins TRBV27 and TRBJ1-5; tentative D call: TRBD1 (5 bases). Germline V lookup: CDR1 MNHEY, CDR2 SMNVEV (reference sequence). CDR3 length: 15 amino acids. Between the trimmed V and J ends, which lost 6 bases and 7 bases, there was a span of 19 bases.

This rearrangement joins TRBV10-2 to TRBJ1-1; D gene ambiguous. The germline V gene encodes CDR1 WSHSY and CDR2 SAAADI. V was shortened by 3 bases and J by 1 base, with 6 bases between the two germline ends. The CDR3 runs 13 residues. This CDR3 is CASSDQRNTEAFF. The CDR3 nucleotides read TGCGCCAGCAGTGACCAGAGGAACACTGAAGCTTTCTTT.

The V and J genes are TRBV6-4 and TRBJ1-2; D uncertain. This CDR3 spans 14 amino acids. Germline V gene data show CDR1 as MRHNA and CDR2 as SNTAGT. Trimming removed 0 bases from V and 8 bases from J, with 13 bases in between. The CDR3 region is CASSDSPGLPGYTF. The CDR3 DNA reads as TGTGCCAGCAGTGACTCCCCAGGACTCCCAGGCTACACCTTC.

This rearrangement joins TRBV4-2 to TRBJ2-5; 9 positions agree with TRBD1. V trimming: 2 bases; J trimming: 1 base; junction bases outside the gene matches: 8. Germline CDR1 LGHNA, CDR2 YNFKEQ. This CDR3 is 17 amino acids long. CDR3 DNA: TGTGCCAGCAGCCAAAGAGGAGACAGGGGGACCCAAGAGACCCAGTACTTC. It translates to CASSQRGDRGTQETQYF.

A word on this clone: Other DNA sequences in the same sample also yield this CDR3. CDR3 bases: TGTGCCAGCAGTTACGGGGATAGCACAGATACGCAGTATTTT. This codes for CASSYGDSTDTQYF. The rearrangement uses TRBV6-5 and TRBJ2-3; no definite D call. CDR3 size: 14 residues. V shed 2 bases and J shed 0 bases, with 6 bases lying between them. Germline assignment: CDR1 MNHEY and CDR2 SVGAGI.

This CDR3 is CASSPPQGTGELFF. In nucleotides, the CDR3 is TGTGCCAGCAGCCCGCCTCAGGGGACCGGGGAGCTGTTTTTT. The gene calls are TRBV9 and TRBJ2-2; D may be TRBD1 (6 bases). This CDR3 has 14 residues. Germline V gene data show CDR1 as SGDLS and CDR2 as YYNGEE. Trimming took 4 bases from V and 5 from J, leaving 12 bases between them.

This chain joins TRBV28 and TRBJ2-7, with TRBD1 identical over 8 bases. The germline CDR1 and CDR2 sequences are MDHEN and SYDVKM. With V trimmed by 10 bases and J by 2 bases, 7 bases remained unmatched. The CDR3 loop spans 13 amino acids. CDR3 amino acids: CATGQGNPYEQYF. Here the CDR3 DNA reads TGTGCCACCGGACAGGGTAACCCCTACGAGCAGTACTTC.

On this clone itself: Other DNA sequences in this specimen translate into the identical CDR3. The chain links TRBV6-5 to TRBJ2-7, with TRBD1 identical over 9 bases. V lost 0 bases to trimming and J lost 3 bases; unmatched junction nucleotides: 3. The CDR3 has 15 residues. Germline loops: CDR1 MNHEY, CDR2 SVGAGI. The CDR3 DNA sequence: TGTGCCAGCAGTTACTCTAGACAGGGGGTCTACGAGCAGTACTTC. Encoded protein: CASSYSRQGVYEQYF.

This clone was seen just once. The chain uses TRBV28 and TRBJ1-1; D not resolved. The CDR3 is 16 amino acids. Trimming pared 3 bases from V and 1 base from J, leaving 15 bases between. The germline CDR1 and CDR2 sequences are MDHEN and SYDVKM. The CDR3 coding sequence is TGTGCCAGCAGTTTCGTTGGGATGCTTCAGAACACTGAAGCTTTCTTT. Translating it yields CASSFVGMLQNTEAFF.